The present T cell receptor beta chain was sequenced within a study of blood T cell repertoires in COVID-19. Those who participated ranged in age from roughly 18 to 90 years and resided in 20 to 25 US areas. Produced via immunoSEQ multiplex PCR; TCRdb's table is partial and in-frame only. The data show about 190,000 clones, 76% seen once. This clone was observed a handful of times. The CDR3 spans 15 residues. The germline V gene has CDR1 SGHNT and CDR2 YYREEE (reference sequence). The V and J ends lost 1 base and 4 bases, in that order; junction bases with no gene match: 6. Sequenced material: PBMCs or T cells enriched from blood (not recorded which). This chain links TRBV5-4 with TRBJ1-1, with 8 bases aligning to TRBD1. The TCR comes from a woman in her fifties or sixties with acute COVID-19. CDR3 nucleotide sequence: TGTGCCAGCAGCTTGAGCACAGGGACAGGCACTGAAGCTTTCTTT. Translated, it gives CASSLSTGTGTEAFF.